The rows below give T cell receptor beta chains drawn from one sample of a study of CD8 T cells in Susac syndrome. A single record per CDR3 protein comes from TCRdb applying MiXCR to the immunoSEQ multiplex PCR reads. The repertoire holds 150,000 to 200,000 distinct CDR3 sequences, with approximately 95% as singletons. Sequenced material: CD4+ T cells from PBMCs. The source of these receptors is a human donor with multiple sclerosis. Both conserved end residues are part of each CDR3. A D gene is named only where the DNA matches it firmly. Clone size appears in some rows only: once, few, many, or a class for an expanded clone.

DNA: TGCAGTGCTAGAGATCGGGGAGGCGAGCAGTACTTC
CDR3: CSARDRGGEQYF
D: NA
V: TRBV20-1
size: NA
J: TRBJ2-7

DNA: TGTGCCAGCAGCGTCCGCAGTTCTGGGGCCAACGTCCTGACTTTC
CDR3: CASSVRSSGANVLTF
D: NA
V: TRBV9
size: NA
J: TRBJ2-6

DNA: TGTGCCAGCCGCCTGTTACTCGAAGAGACCCAGTACTTC
CDR3: CASRLLLEETQYF
D: NA
V: TRBV7-9
size: NA
J: TRBJ2-5

DNA: TGTGCCAGCAGCTTGGGAGCGGGAGGGCCCCCAGATACGCAGTATTTT
CDR3: CASSLGAGGPPDTQYF
D: TRBD2
V: TRBV7-2
size: NA
J: TRBJ2-3

DNA: TGTGCCAGCAGTTTCCTCTATGGCTACACCTTC
CDR3: CASSFLYGYTF
D: NA
V: TRBV28
size: NA
J: TRBJ1-2

DNA: TGCAGTGCTAGTAGGGTAGGGAACACTGAAGCTTTCTTT
CDR3: CSASRVGNTEAFF
D: NA
V: TRBV20-1
size: NA
J: TRBJ1-1

DNA: TGTGCCATCAGTGTAGGGCCCCGGGCCAACTACGAGCAGTACTTC
CDR3: CAISVGPRANYEQYF
D: NA
V: TRBV10-3
size: few
J: TRBJ2-7

DNA: TGCAGTGCTAGAGATCTTCCCAGGGGAGATGAAAAACTGTTTTTT
CDR3: CSARDLPRGDEKLFF
D: NA
V: TRBV20-1
size: NA
J: TRBJ1-4

DNA: TGTGCCAGCAGCTCCTGGGACAGAGAGAACACTGAAGCTTTCTTT
CDR3: CASSSWDRENTEAFF
D: TRBD1
V: TRBV7-9
size: NA
J: TRBJ1-1

DNA: TGTGCCAGCAGCCCGCTTTCCGGGACAGCCCTTGGCTACACCTTC
CDR3: CASSPLSGTALGYTF
D: TRBD1
V: TRBV3-1
size: NA
J: TRBJ1-2

DNA: TGCGCCAGCGCCTCAGGGCCAAGGAATGGCTACACCTTC
CDR3: CASASGPRNGYTF
D: NA
V: TRBV23-1
size: NA
J: TRBJ1-2

DNA: TGTGCCAGCAGTTTTTCCGCGACAGGATTAGCCTACGAGCAGTACTTC
CDR3: CASSFSATGLAYEQYF
D: NA
V: TRBV6-5
size: NA
J: TRBJ2-7

DNA: TGTGCCACCAGCAGAGCAATCCCTTCTAACCAGCCCCAGCATTTT
CDR3: CATSRAIPSNQPQHF
D: NA
V: TRBV15
size: NA
J: TRBJ1-5

DNA: TGTGCCAGCAGCAATTCCAGGGGCCAGCCCCAGCATTTT
CDR3: CASSNSRGQPQHF
D: NA
V: TRBV12-3/TRBV12-4
size: NA
J: TRBJ1-5

DNA: TGTGCCAGCAGCCCCGCGGGGGGGCCGGACTACGAGCAGTACTTC
CDR3: CASSPAGGPDYEQYF
D: TRBD2
V: TRBV3-1
size: NA
J: TRBJ2-7

DNA: TGTGCCAGCAGTTCCGCCCTTTCAGGGCCCACAGATACGCAGTATTTT
CDR3: CASSSALSGPTDTQYF
D: NA
V: TRBV12-3/TRBV12-4
size: NA
J: TRBJ2-3

DNA: TGCAGCGTTAGGAGAACTGAAGCTTTCTTT
CDR3: CSVRRTEAFF
D: NA
V: TRBV29-1
size: NA
J: TRBJ1-1

DNA: TGTGCCAGCAGCCTAATGGGGGCAGGAGGCTACACCTTC
CDR3: CASSLMGAGGYTF
D: NA
V: TRBV14
size: NA
J: TRBJ1-2

DNA: TGCAGTGCTACCTTGATCACAGGGGCCACTGAAGCTTTCTTT
CDR3: CSATLITGATEAFF
D: TRBD1
V: TRBV20-1
size: NA
J: TRBJ1-1

DNA: TGTGCCAGCAGCTTAACAGTCTACAATGAGCAGTTCTTC
CDR3: CASSLTVYNEQFF
D: NA
V: TRBV5-5
size: NA
J: TRBJ2-1

DNA: TGTGCCAGCACGGGATTGGTCGACGAGCAGTACTTC
CDR3: CASTGLVDEQYF
D: NA
V: TRBV28
size: once
J: TRBJ2-7

DNA: TGCGCCAGCAGCGGAGTTTCGGCCGGGGAGCTGTTTTTT
CDR3: CASSGVSAGELFF
D: NA
V: TRBV4-1
size: NA
J: TRBJ2-2

DNA: TGTGCCTGGAGTGCATCTAAGGCTGGCGACTATGGCTACACCTTC
CDR3: CAWSASKAGDYGYTF
D: NA
V: TRBV30
size: few
J: TRBJ1-2

DNA: TGTGCCAGCAGTTTAGCGCAGGGTTTCGAGCAGTACTTC
CDR3: CASSLAQGFEQYF
D: NA
V: TRBV12-3/TRBV12-4
size: NA
J: TRBJ2-7

DNA: TGTGCCAGCAGTTTGCAGGGAGGAAACATTCAGTACTTC
CDR3: CASSLQGGNIQYF
D: NA
V: TRBV28
size: NA
J: TRBJ2-4

DNA: TGCAGCGTTGGACAGGGGGCAGATACGCAGTATTTT
CDR3: CSVGQGADTQYF
D: TRBD1
V: TRBV29-1
size: few
J: TRBJ2-3

DNA: TGTGCCAGCAGTTTCTGGCGGGAGCCCTATGAGCAGTTCTTC
CDR3: CASSFWREPYEQFF
D: TRBD2
V: TRBV12-3/TRBV12-4
size: NA
J: TRBJ2-1

DNA: TGTGCCAGCAGTTACTCGATTAAAGGACTAGCGGGATCCCAGACCCAGTACTTC
CDR3: CASSYSIKGLAGSQTQYF
D: TRBD2
V: TRBV6-5
size: NA
J: TRBJ2-5

DNA: TGTGCCAGTACCCCCGGAATCGGGGTAACTCTGGGCGAGACCCAGTACTTC
CDR3: CASTPGIGVTLGETQYF
D: NA
V: TRBV19
size: NA
J: TRBJ2-5

DNA: TGCAGTGCTCTACCACCCACAGCCTCTCGTGGCACAGATACGCAGTATTTT
CDR3: CSALPPTASRGTDTQYF
D: NA
V: TRBV20-1
size: once
J: TRBJ2-3

DNA: TGTGCCTGGAGTGTACGACAGACCAATTCACCCCTCCACTTT
CDR3: CAWSVRQTNSPLHF
D: NA
V: TRBV30
size: NA
J: TRBJ1-6

DNA: TGCGCCAGCAGCCACCGGGGAAGCAATCAGCCCCAGCATTTT
CDR3: CASSHRGSNQPQHF
D: NA
V: TRBV4-1
size: NA
J: TRBJ1-5

DNA: TGTGCCAGCAGCCAAGAAACGGGGAGGTACATTCAGTACTTC
CDR3: CASSQETGRYIQYF
D: NA
V: TRBV4-2
size: NA
J: TRBJ2-4

DNA: TGTGCCAGCAGTGGTGGAAGGCGGGAGAGCTCCTACGAGCAGTACTTC
CDR3: CASSGGRRESSYEQYF
D: TRBD2
V: TRBV12-3/TRBV12-4
size: NA
J: TRBJ2-7